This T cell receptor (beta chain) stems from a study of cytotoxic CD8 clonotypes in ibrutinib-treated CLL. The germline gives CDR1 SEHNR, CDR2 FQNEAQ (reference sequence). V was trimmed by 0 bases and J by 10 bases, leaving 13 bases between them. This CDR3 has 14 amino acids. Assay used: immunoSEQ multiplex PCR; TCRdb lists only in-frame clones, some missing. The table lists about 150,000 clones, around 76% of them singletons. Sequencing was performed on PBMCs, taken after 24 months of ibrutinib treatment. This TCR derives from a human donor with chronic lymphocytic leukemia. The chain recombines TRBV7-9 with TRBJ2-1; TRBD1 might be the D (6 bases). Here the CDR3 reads CASSLAGALGEQFF. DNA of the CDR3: TGTGCCAGCAGCTTAGCGGGGGCCCTAGGGGAGCAGTTCTTC.